Presented here are 7 T cell receptor beta chains from one specimen sequenced in a study of beta chain features in type 1 diabetes. The authors reverse transcribed all of the isolated RNA, so sequencing captured expressed TCRB transcripts. Assay used: immunoSEQ multiplex PCR; TCRdb lists only in-frame clones, some missing. The sample consists of hundreds of thousands of clones, over 25% of them appearing once. Sequences were obtained from naive CD4+ T cells from blood. The receptors originated from a young man in good health.

The rearrangement uses TRBV7-2 and TRBJ2-1; 7 nucleotides line up with TRBD2. CDR1 and CDR2 (germline): SGHTA, FQGNSA. This CDR3 has 14 residues. Losses at the gene ends were 0 bases for V and 7 bases for J; bases not matched to a gene: 3. The CDR3 nucleotides are TGTGCCAGCAGCTTAGCTCTTAGCGGGAATGAGCAGTTCTTC. Translation: CASSLALSGNEQFF.

This clone was recorded a few times. This chain connects TRBV9 to TRBJ2-5; D is perhaps TRBD1 (6 bases). This CDR3 is 14 amino acids long. The germline V gene has CDR1 SGDLS and CDR2 YYNGEE. The V end was cut by 0 bases, the J end by 6 bases, with 12 bases between. The CDR3 region has the DNA TGTGCCAGCAGCGTAGCTACGACAGGCAAGACCCAGTACTTC. It is translated as CASSVATTGKTQYF.

This clone was found a few times. The genes are TRBV9 and TRBJ2-3; TRBD1 matches 8 bases. The CDR3 loop spans 15 amino acids. In germline, CDR1 is SGDLS, CDR2 YYNGEE. With V trimmed by 0 bases and J by 6 bases, 6 bases remained unmatched. CDR3 sequence: CASSVGTGSLDTQYF. For the CDR3, the DNA is TGTGCCAGCAGCGTAGGGACAGGGAGTTTGGATACGCAGTATTTT.

This clone appeared once. V is TRBV7-2 and J is TRBJ2-7; possibly TRBD1 or TRBD2 for D (5 bases each). The CDR3 extends over 13 amino acids. V lost 4 bases and J 2 bases, leaving 9 bases between the germline ends. CDR1 is SGHTA and CDR2 is FQGNSA in the germline V gene. CDR3 protein: CASSWGNTYEQYF. CDR3 in DNA: TGTGCCAGCAGCTGGGGGAATACCTACGAGCAGTACTTC.

The chain joins TRBV30 to TRBJ2-3, with 8 nucleotides matching TRBD2. Germline V gene lookup returns CDR1 GTSNPN and CDR2 SVGIG (reference sequence). Trimming at V came to 2 bases and at J to 2 bases, leaving 6 bases not matched to a gene. This CDR3 region has 15 residues. Here the CDR3 reads CAWSPGLAITDTQYF. The CDR3, as DNA: TGTGCCTGGAGTCCCGGACTAGCTATCACAGATACGCAGTATTTT.

In its sample, this clone was seen a few times. The V gene is TRBV7-3, the J gene TRBJ2-1, with 7 bases matching TRBD2. The CDR3 contains 11 residues. The germline V gene has CDR1 SGHTA and CDR2 FQGTGA. V gave up 8 bases and J gave up 8 bases; unmatched junction bases: 3. The CDR3 DNA sequence: TGTGCCAGCGGGAGGGCCGATGAGCAGTTCTTC. Translation: CASGRADEQFF.

The sample holds a few counts of this clone. The J gene is TRBJ2-7, the V gene TRBV11-1; tentatively, D is TRBD2 (5 bases). The CDR3 is 12 residues long. Germline CDR1 SGHAT, CDR2 FQDESV (reference sequence). Between the trimmed V and J ends, which lost 5 bases and 2 bases, there was a span of 7 bases. The CDR3 region has the DNA TGTGCCAGCAGCCACGGGACCTACGAGCAGTACTTC. This translates into CASSHGTYEQYF.